Listed below are T cell receptor beta chains from one sample, sequenced in a study of cytomegalovirus exposure and HLA in healthy donors. The assay was immunoSEQ multiplex PCR, and TCRdb's table has in-frame clones only and misses some. This sample has under 200,000 clones, with over 70% found just once. The sample taken for sequencing was PBMCs. These TCRs come from a woman aged 45-59 years in good health and CMV-seronegative. The conserved cysteine and the conserved F or W are not part of the CDR3 here. Each record gives: V gene, CDR3 protein.

V: TRBV2; CDR3: ASNGDRGGEKLF
V: TRBV6-1; CDR3: ASSEYPPTSGRFRQY
V: TRBV15; CDR3: ATSRAGGEQY
V: TRBV7-2; CDR3: ASRPTGGRETQY
V: TRBV5-6; CDR3: ASSLEGALEKLF
V: TRBV11-2; CDR3: ASSFPSSYNEQF
V: TRBV2; CDR3: ASSEADINYGYT
V: TRBV27; CDR3: ASRPTGATYEQY
V: TRBV18; CDR3: ASSPDRGFQF
V: TRBV2; CDR3: ASSQKGGTGELF
V: TRBV30; CDR3: AWRALDSTYEQY
V: TRBV7-2; CDR3: ASSLGSRGTEAF
V: TRBV18; CDR3: ASSPEGRRGETQY
V: TRBV6-5; CDR3: ASMRAGNYEQY
V: TRBV4-1; CDR3: ASSWGQKSSGNTIY
V: TRBV5-1; CDR3: ASSYELGQGSYEQY
V: TRBV7-2; CDR3: ASSFRALAVYEQY
V: TRBV4-3; CDR3: ASSQGTGNGANVLT
V: TRBV16; CDR3: ASSQGLIWGGYT
V: TRBV9; CDR3: ASSNGDNMNTEAF
V: TRBV5-4; CDR3: ASSPTVEGGDGYT
V: TRBV19; CDR3: ASSYSGGRTGELF
V: TRBV6-5; CDR3: ASSYTHRGTTEAF
V: TRBV19; CDR3: ASSTGGVFNEQF
V: TRBV5-1; CDR3: ASGGREGTRNEQF
V: TRBV19; CDR3: ASSIGINYGYT
V: TRBV5-6; CDR3: ASSPGVHGYT
V: TRBV5-4; CDR3: ASSSGGGYGYT
V: TRBV4-1; CDR3: ASSQDLTGTGETQY
V: TRBV5-1; CDR3: ASTNRDRDTEAF
V: TRBV7-3; CDR3: ASSLKWRSVGGSEQF
V: TRBV7-9; CDR3: ASSLGGGPYEQY
V: TRBV7-3; CDR3: ASSLEGGRQNTQY
V: TRBV25-1; CDR3: ASNSGQGEETQY
V: TRBV28; CDR3: ASSTDLTGAF
V: TRBV2; CDR3: ASSDPRVGESSYEQY
V: TRBV19; CDR3: ASLPSGSSYNEQF
V: TRBV2; CDR3: ASSRGQGNYEQY
V: TRBV4-3; CDR3: ASSLGTVSRDTQY
V: TRBV2; CDR3: ASSGRLRSTDTQY
V: TRBV9; CDR3: ASSVRGLSTDTQY
V: TRBV2; CDR3: ASSEEGSGADTQY
V: TRBV14; CDR3: ASSQDFGQGIFGEAF
V: TRBV10-2; CDR3: ASSPGVVMNTEAF
V: TRBV19; CDR3: ASSILAGIQETQY
V: TRBV6-6; CDR3: ASSPEFTGRGTAQY
V: TRBV2; CDR3: ASRADSGRGETQY
V: TRBV18; CDR3: ASSPQILRDSNQPQH
V: TRBV1; CDR3: TSSQGKVRDRGTDTEAF
V: TRBV18; CDR3: ASSPYRGPYEQY
V: TRBV28; CDR3: ASRPDWGTGHRPQH
V: TRBV4-3; CDR3: ASSQDLTTSGGWRDTQY